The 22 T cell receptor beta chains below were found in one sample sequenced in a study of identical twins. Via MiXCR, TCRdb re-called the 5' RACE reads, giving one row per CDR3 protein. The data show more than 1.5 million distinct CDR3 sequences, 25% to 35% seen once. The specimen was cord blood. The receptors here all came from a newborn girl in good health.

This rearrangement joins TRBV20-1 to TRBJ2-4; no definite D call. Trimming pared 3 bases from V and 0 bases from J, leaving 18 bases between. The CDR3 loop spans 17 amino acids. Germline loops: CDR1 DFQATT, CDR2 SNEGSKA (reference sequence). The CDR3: CSARPEAWLLAKNIQYF. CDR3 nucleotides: TGCAGTGCTAGGCCCGAGGCTTGGCTCTTAGCCAAAAACATTCAGTACTTC.

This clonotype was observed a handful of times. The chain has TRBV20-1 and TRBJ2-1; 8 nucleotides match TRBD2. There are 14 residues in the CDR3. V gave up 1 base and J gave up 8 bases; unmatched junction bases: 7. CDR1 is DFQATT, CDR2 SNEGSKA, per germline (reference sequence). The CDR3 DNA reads TGCAGTGCTAGAGCTACCGGGCGGGGGGATGAGCAGTTCTTC. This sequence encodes CSARATGRGDEQFF.

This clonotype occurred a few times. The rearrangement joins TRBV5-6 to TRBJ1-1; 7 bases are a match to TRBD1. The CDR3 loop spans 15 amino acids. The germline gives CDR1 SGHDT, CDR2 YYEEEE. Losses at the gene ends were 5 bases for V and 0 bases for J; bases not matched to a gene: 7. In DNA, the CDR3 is TGTGCCAGCAGTTGGGACAGCATCATGAACACTGAAGCTTTCTTT. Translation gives CASSWDSIMNTEAFF.

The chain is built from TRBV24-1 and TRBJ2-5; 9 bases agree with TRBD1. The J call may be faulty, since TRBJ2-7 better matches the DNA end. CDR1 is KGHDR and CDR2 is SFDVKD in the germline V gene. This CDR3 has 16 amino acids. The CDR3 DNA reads TGTGCCACCAGTGATTTGAGGGACAGGGTTATGCACGAGCAGTACTTC. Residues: CATSDLRDRVMHEQYF.

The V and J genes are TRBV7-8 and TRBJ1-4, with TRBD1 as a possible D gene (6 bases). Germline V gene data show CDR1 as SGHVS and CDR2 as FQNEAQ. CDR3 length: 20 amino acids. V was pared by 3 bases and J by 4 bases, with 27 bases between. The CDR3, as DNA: TGTGCCAGCAGCTTGCGAATCTATTGGCAGGGGACGGCTAATAATGAAAAACTGTTTTTT. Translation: CASSLRIYWQGTANNEKLFF.

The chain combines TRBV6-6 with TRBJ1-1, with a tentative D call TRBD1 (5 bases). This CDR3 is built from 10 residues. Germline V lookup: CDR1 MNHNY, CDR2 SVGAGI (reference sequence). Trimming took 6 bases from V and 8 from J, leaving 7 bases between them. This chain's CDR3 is CASSRDEAFF. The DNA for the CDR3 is TGTGCCAGCAGCAGGGACGAAGCTTTCTTT.

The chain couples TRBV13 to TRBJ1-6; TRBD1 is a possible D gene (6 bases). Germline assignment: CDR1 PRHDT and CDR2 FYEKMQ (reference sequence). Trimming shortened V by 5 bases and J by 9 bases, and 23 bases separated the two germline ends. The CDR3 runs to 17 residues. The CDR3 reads CASSRVLEGGGGSPLHF. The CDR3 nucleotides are TGTGCCAGCAGCCGCGTTCTCGAGGGCGGAGGGGGTTCACCCCTCCACTTT.

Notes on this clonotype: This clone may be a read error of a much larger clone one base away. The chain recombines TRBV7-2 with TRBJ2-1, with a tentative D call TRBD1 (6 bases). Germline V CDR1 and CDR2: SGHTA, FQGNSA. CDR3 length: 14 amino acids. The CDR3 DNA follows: TGTGCCAGCAGCTTAGGTGGACAGTACAATGGGCAGTTCTTC. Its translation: CASSLGGQYNGQFF.

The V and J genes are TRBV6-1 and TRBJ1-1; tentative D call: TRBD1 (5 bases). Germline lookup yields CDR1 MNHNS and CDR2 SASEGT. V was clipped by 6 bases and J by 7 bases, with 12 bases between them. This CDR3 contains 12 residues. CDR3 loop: CASRKGFYEAFF. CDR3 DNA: TGTGCCAGCAGGAAGGGGTTTTATGAAGCTTTCTTT.

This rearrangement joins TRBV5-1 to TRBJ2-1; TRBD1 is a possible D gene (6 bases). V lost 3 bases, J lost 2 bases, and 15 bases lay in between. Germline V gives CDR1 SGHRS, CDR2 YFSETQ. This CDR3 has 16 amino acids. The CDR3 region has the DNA TGCGCCAGCAGCTCCCTACAGGGTAGAACCTACAATGAGCAGTTCTTC. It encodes CASSSLQGRTYNEQFF.

This CDR3 reads CSAHGLASYNEQFF. The CDR3 region has the DNA TGCAGTGCTCACGGACTAGCGTCCTACAATGAGCAGTTCTTC. The chain couples TRBV20-1 to TRBJ2-1; 9 nucleotides line up with TRBD2. With V trimmed by 5 bases and J by 1 base, 3 bases remained unmatched. Germline lookup yields CDR1 DFQATT and CDR2 SNEGSKA (reference sequence). This CDR3 is 14 amino acids long.

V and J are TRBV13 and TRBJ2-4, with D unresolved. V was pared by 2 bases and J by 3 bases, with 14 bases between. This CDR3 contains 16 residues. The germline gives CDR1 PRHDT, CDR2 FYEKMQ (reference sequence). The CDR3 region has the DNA TGTGCCAGCAGCTTACGCGTGGAGAAGGGCAAAAACATTCAGTACTTC. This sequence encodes CASSLRVEKGKNIQYF.

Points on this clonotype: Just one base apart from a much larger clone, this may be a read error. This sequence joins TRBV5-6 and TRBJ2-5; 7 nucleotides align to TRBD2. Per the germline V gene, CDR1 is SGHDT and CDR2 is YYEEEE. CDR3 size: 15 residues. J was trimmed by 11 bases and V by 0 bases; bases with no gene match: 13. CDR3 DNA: TGTGCCAGCAGCTTGGCGGGAGGTTTTCCCTATGAGCAGTACTTC. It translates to CASSLAGGFPYEQYF.

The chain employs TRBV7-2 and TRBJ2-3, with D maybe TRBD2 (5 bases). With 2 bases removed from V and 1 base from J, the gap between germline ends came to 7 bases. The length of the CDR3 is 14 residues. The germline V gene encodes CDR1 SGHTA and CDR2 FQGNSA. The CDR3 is CASSLIARTDTQYF. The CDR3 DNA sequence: TGTGCCAGCAGCTTAATAGCGCGCACAGATACGCAGTATTTT.

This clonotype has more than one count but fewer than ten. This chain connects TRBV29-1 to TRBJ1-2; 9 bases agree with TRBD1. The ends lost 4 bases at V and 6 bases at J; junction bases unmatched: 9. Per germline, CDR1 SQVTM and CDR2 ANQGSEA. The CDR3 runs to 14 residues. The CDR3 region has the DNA TGCAGCGTTGGTTATTACAGGGGGCAGGATGGCTACACCTTC. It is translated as CSVGYYRGQDGYTF.

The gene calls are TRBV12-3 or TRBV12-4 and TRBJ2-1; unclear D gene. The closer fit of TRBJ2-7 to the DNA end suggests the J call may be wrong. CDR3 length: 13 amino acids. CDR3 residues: CASSKDPFYEQYF. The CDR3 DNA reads TGTGCCAGCAGCAAGGACCCCTTTTACGAGCAGTACTTC.

The CDR3, as DNA: TGTGCCAGCAGTTTGGGGACTAGCACGTACACCGGGGAGCTGTTTTTT. This translates into CASSLGTSTYTGELFF. The rearrangement links TRBV12-3 or TRBV12-4 to TRBJ2-2; 9 bases map to TRBD2. The CDR3 runs 16 residues. J gave up 3 bases and V 3 bases, and 5 bases lay outside the gene matches.

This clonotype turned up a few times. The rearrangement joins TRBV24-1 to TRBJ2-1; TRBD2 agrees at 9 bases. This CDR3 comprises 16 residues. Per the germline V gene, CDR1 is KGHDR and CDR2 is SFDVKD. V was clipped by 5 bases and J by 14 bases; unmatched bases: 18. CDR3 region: CATSAHWGASGTPEFF. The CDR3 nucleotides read TGTGCCACCAGTGCCCATTGGGGGGCTAGCGGGACTCCTGAGTTCTTC.

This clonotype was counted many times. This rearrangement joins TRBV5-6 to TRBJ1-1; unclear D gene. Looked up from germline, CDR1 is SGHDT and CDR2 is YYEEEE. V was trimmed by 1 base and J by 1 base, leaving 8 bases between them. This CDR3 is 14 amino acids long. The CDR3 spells CASSLSPGNTEAFF. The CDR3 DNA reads TGTGCCAGCAGCTTGAGCCCGGGGAACACTGAAGCTTTCTTT.

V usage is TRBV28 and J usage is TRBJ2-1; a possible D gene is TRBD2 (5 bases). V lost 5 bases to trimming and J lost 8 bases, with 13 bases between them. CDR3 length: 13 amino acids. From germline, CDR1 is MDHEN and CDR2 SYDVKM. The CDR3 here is CASSESTNYEQFF. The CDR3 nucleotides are TGTGCCAGCAGTGAGTCGACTAACTATGAGCAGTTCTTC.

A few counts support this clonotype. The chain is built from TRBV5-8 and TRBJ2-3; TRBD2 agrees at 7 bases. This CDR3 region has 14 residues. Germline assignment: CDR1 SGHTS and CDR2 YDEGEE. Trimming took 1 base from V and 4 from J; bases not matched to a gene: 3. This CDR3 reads CASSLRGSADTQYF. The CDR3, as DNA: TGTGCCAGCAGCTTGCGCGGGAGTGCAGATACGCAGTATTTT.

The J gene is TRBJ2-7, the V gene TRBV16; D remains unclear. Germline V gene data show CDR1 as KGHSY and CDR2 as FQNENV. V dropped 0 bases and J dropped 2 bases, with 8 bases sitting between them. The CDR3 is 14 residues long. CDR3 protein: CASSQSHGTYEQYF. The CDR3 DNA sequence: TGTGCCAGCAGCCAATCCCACGGTACCTACGAGCAGTACTTC.